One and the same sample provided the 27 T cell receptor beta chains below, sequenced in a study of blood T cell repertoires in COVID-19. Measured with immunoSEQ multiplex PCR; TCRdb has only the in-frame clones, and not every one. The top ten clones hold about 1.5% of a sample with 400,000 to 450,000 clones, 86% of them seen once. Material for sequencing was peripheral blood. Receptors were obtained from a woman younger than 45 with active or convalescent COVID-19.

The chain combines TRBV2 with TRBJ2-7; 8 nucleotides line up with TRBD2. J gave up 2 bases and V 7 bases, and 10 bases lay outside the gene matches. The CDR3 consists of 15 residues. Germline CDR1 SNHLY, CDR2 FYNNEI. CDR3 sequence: CASTGRDLPTYEQYF. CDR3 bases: TGTGCCAGCACCGGGAGGGACCTACCTACCTACGAGCAGTACTTC.

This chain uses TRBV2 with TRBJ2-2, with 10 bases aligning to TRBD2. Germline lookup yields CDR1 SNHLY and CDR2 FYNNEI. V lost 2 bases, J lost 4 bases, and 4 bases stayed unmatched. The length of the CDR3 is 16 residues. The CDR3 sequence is CASSETSGTFTGELFF. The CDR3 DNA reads TGTGCCAGCAGTGAAACTAGCGGGACGTTCACCGGGGAGCTGTTTTTT.

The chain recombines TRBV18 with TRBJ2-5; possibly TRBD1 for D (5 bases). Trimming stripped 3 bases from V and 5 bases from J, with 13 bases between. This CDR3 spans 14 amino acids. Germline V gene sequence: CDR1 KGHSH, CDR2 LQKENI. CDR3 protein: CASSPPQGSETQYF. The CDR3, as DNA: TGTGCCAGCTCACCTCCGCAGGGATCGGAGACCCAGTACTTC.

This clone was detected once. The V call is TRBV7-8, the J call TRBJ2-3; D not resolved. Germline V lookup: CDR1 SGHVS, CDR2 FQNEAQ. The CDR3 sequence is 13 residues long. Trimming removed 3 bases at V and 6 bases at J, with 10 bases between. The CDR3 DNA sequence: TGTGCCAGCAGCTTCTTACCGGTTGATACGCAGTATTTT. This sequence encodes CASSFLPVDTQYF. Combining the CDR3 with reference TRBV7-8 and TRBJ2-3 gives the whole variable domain GAGVSQSPRYKVAKRGQDVALRCDPISGHVSLFWYQQALGQGPEFLTYFQNEAQLDKSGLPSDRFFAERPEGSVSTLKIQRTQQEDSAVYLCASSFLPVDTQYFGPGTRLTVL.

CDR3 in amino acids: CASRPNAGNTEAFF. DNA for the CDR3: TGCGCCAGCAGGCCCAATGCGGGAAACACTGAAGCTTTCTTT. V gene TRBV5-1 combines with J gene TRBJ1-1; D gene unclear. The CDR3 totals 14 residues. Trimming left V 5 bases short and J 2 bases short, with 13 bases between. Germline CDR1 and CDR2: SGHRS and YFSETQ.

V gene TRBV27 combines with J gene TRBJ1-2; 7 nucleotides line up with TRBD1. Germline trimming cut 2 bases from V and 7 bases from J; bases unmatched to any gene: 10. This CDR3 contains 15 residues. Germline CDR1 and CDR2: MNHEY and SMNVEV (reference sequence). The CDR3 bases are TGTGCCAGCAGTTTAACAGGGGCCCTGCATGGTGGCTACACCTTC. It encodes CASSLTGALHGGYTF.

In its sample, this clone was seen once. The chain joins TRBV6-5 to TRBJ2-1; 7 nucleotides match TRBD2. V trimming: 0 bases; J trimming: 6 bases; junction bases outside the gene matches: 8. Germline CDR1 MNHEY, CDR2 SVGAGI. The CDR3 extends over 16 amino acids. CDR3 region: CASSYSPLALSNEQFF. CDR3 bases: TGTGCCAGCAGTTACTCCCCACTAGCGTTGAGCAATGAGCAGTTCTTC.

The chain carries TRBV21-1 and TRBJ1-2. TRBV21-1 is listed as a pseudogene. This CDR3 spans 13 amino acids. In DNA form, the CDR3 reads TGTGCCAGCAGCAAAGTTGGGTCGGAGGGCTACACCTTC. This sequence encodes CASSKVGSEGYTF.

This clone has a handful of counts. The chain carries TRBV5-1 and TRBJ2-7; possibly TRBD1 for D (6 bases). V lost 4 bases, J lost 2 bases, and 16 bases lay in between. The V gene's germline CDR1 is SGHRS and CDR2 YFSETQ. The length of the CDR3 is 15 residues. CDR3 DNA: TGCGCCAGCAGCAACGACCGTACAGGGACCTACGAGCAGTACTTC. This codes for CASSNDRTGTYEQYF.

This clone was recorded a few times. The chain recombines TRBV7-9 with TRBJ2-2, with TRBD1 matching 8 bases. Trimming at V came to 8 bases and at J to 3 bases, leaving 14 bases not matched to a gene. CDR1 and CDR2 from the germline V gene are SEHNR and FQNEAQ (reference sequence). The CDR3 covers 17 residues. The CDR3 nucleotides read TGTGCCAGCGCGCCGGGACAGGACACTAGTTACACCGGGGAGCTGTTTTTT. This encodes CASAPGQDTSYTGELFF.

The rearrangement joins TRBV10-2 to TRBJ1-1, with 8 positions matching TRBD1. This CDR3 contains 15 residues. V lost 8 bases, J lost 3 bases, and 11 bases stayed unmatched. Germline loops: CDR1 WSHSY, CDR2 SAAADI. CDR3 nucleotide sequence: TGCGCCAGCGGGCCCGGACAGGGATTCTACACTGAAGCTTTCTTT. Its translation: CASGPGQGFYTEAFF.

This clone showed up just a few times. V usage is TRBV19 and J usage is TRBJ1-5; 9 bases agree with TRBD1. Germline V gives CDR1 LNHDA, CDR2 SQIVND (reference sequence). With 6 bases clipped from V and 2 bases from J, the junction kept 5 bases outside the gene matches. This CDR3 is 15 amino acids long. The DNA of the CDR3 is TGTGCCAGTAGGGGACAGGGAGCCGGCAATCAGCCCCAGCATTTT. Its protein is CASRGQGAGNQPQHF.

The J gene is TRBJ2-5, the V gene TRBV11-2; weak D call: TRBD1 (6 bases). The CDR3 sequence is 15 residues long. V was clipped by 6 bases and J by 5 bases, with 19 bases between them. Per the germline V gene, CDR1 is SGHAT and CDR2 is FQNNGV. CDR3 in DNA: TGTGCCAGCAGACGGTATGGGGGCGCGAGGGAGACCCAGTACTTC. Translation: CASRRYGGARETQYF.

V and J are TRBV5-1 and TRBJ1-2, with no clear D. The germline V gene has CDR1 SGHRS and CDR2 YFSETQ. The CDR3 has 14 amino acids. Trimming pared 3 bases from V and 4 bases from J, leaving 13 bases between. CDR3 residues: CASSSYEEIYGYTF. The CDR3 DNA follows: TGCGCCAGCAGCTCCTACGAAGAGATCTATGGCTACACCTTC. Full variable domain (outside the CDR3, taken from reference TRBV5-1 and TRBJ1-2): KAGVTQTPRYLIKTRGQQVTLSCSPISGHRSVSWYQQTPGQGLQFLFEYFSETQRNKGNFPGRFSGRQFSNSRSEMNVSTLELGDSALYLCASSSYEEIYGYTFGSGTRLTVV.

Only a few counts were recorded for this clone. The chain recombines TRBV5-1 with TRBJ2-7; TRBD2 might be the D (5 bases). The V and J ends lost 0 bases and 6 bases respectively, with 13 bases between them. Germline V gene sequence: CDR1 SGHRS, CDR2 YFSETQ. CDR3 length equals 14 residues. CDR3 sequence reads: CASSLEMVGVEQYF. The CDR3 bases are TGCGCCAGCAGCTTGGAAATGGTGGGAGTCGAGCAGTACTTC.

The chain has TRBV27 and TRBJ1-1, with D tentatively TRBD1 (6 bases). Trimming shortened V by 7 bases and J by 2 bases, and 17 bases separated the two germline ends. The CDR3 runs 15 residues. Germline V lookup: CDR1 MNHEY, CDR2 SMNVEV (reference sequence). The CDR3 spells CASKPGQPINTEAFF. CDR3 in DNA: TGTGCCAGCAAGCCCGGACAGCCTATCAACACTGAAGCTTTCTTT.

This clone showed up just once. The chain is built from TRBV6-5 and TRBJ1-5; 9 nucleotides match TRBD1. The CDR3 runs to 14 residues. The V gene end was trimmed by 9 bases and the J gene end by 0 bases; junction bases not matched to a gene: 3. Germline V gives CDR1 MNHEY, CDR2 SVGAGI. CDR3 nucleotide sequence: TGTGCCAGGGGGACAGGGAATAGCAATCAGCCCCAGCATTTT. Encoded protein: CARGTGNSNQPQHF.

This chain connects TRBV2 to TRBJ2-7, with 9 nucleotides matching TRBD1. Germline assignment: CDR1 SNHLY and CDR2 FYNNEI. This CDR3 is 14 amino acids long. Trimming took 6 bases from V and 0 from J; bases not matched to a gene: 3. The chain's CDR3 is CASRADRGSYEQYF. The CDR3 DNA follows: TGTGCCAGCAGGGCGGACAGGGGCTCCTACGAGCAGTACTTC.

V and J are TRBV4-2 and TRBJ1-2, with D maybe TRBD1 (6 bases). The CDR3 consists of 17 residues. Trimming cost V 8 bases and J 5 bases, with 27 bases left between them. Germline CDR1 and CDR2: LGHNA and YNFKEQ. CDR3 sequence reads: CASDAGEGGAGFYGYTF. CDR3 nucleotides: TGTGCCAGCGACGCCGGGGAGGGGGGCGCAGGTTTTTATGGCTACACCTTC.

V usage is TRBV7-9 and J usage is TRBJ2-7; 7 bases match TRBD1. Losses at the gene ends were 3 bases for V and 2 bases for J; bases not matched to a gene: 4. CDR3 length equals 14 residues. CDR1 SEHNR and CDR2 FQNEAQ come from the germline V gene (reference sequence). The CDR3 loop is CASSLTGTAYEQYF. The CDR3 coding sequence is TGTGCCAGCAGCTTGACAGGGACGGCCTACGAGCAGTACTTC.

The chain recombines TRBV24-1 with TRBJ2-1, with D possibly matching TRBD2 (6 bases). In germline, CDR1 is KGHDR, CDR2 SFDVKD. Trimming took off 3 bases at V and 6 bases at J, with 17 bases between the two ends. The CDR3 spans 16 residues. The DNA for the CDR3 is TGTGCCACCAGTGATAGACCTTGGTGGGGGGTCAATGAGCAGTTCTTC. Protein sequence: CATSDRPWWGVNEQFF.

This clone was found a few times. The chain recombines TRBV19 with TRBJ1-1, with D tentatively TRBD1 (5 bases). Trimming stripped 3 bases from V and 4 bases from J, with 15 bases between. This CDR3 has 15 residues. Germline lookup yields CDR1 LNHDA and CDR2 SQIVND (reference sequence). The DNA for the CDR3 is TGTGCCAGTAGTATCGGTAGGGGCCTCGGCACTGAAGCTTTCTTT. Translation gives CASSIGRGLGTEAFF.

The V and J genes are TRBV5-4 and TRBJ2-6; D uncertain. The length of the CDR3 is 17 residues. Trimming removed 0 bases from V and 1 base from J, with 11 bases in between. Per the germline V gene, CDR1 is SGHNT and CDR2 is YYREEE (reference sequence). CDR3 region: CASSLGGISSGANVLTF. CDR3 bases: TGTGCCAGCAGCTTGGGAGGTATAAGTTCTGGGGCCAACGTCCTGACTTTC.

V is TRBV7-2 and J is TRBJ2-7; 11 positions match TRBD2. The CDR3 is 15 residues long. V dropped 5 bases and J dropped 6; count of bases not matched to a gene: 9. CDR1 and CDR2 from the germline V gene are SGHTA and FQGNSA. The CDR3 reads CASSQEALAGVEQYF. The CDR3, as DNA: TGTGCCAGCAGCCAAGAGGCACTAGCGGGAGTCGAGCAGTACTTC.

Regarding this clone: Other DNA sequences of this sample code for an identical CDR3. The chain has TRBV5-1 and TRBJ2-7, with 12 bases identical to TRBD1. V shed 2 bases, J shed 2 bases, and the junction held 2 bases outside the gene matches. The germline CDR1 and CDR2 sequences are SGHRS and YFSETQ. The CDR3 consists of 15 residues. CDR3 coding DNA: TGCGCCAGCAGCTTAGGGACAGGGGGCCCCTACGAGCAGTACTTC. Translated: CASSLGTGGPYEQYF. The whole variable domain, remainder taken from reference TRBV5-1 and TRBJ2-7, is KAGVTQTPRYLIKTRGQQVTLSCSPISGHRSVSWYQQTPGQGLQFLFEYFSETQRNKGNFPGRFSGRQFSNSRSEMNVSTLELGDSALYLCASSLGTGGPYEQYFGPGTRLTVT.

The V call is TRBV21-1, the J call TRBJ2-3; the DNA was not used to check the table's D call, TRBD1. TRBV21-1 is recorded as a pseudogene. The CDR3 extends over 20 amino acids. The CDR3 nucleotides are TGTGCCAGCAGTCCAACCCCCCGGGACAGGGGGTACTATAGCACAGATACGCAGTATTTT. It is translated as CASSPTPRDRGYYSTDTQYF.

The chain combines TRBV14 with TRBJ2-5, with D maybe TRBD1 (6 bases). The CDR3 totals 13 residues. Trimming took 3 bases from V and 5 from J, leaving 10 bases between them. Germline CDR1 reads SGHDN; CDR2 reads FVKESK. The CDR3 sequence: CASSQTGEETQYF. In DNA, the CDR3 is TGTGCCAGCAGCCAGACAGGCGAGGAGACCCAGTACTTC.